This passage covers 32 T cell receptor beta chains from one sample sequenced in a study of cytomegalovirus exposure and HLA in healthy donors. With 60 Vbeta and 13 Jbeta primers, the PCR was carried out. Repertoires were generated with immunoSEQ multiplex PCR, while TCRdb's copy carries only in-frame clones and drops some. This sample carries about 140,000 clones, roughly four fifths of them seen once, and the ten largest clones take about 1.5%. Input material: PBMCs. These TCRs come from a man aged 25 to 40 in good health and CMV-seropositive.

The V gene is TRBV5-1, the J gene TRBJ1-6, with no clear D. Germline V gives CDR1 SGHRS, CDR2 YFSETQ. Trimming left V 2 bases short and J 7 bases short, with 7 bases between. This CDR3 is 13 amino acids long. This CDR3 reads CASSLLENSPLHF. CDR3 sequence (DNA): TGCGCCAGCAGCTTATTAGAAAATTCACCCCTCCACTTT.

The gene calls are TRBV11-3 and TRBJ1-5; no reliable D call. Trimming cost V 2 bases and J 4 bases, with 6 bases left between them. The V gene's germline CDR1 is SGHNT and CDR2 YENEEA. The CDR3 is 13 amino acids. The CDR3 is CASSLSGNQPQHF. Here the CDR3 DNA reads TGTGCCAGCAGCTTAAGCGGGAATCAGCCCCAGCATTTT.

This chain links TRBV7-6 with TRBJ2-7; TRBD2 aligns across 13 bases. V trimming: 4 bases; J trimming: 6 bases; junction bases outside the gene matches: 6. This CDR3 has 15 residues. Germline values: CDR1 SGHVS, CDR2 FNYEAQ. As DNA, the CDR3 is TGTGCCAGCAGCTCTCCGGGACTAGCGGGAAGCGAGCAGTACTTC. Protein: CASSSPGLAGSEQYF.

A single count supports this clone. The rearrangement joins TRBV28 to TRBJ2-7, with 7 bases lining up with TRBD2. The trim removed 5 bases at V and 4 bases at J, leaving 5 bases unmatched. The CDR3 is 13 residues long. Germline CDR1 is MDHEN and CDR2 is SYDVKM. CDR3 protein: CASSPPGGYEQYF. Written as DNA, the CDR3 is TGTGCCAGCAGTCCCCCGGGGGGTTACGAGCAGTACTTC.

The CDR3 nucleotides read TGTGCCAGCGCGCGGGGTAGCTATGGCTACACCTTC. Translation gives CASARGSYGYTF. This chain joins TRBV9 and TRBJ1-2; no firm D call. V was trimmed by 7 bases and J by 4 bases, leaving 11 bases between them. This CDR3 contains 12 residues. Germline CDR1 SGDLS, CDR2 YYNGEE. The variable domain in full, completed from reference TRBV9 and TRBJ1-2, reads DSGVTQTPKHLITATGQRVTLRCSPRSGDLSVYWYQQSLDQGLQFLIQYYNGEERAKGNILERFSAQQFPDLHSELNLSSLELGDSALYFCASARGSYGYTFGSGTRLTVV.

The V and J genes are TRBV27 and TRBJ2-5, with 7 bases matching TRBD2. V lost 3 bases, J lost 4 bases, and 5 bases stayed unmatched. The CDR3 is 14 amino acids. CDR1 and CDR2 from the germline V gene are MNHEY and SMNVEV (reference sequence). CDR3 loop: CASSFQAGLETQYF. The CDR3 DNA sequence: TGTGCCAGCAGTTTCCAAGCGGGGCTAGAGACCCAGTACTTC.

This clone has only one observation. The chain couples TRBV4-1 to TRBJ2-7, with a weak D call TRBD1 (5 bases). Germline CDR1 is MGHRA and CDR2 is YSYEKL. The CDR3 contains 14 residues. V lost 1 base and J lost 5, with 12 bases in between. The CDR3 region has the DNA TGCGCCAGCAGCCAAGGCAGACTCAGGGACGAGCAGTACTTC. Amino acid sequence: CASSQGRLRDEQYF.

This sequence joins TRBV10-3 and TRBJ2-2; weak D call: TRBD2 (6 bases). The V end lost 3 bases, the J end lost 4 bases, and 12 bases lay between the germline ends. This CDR3 is 15 amino acids long. Germline CDR1 is ENHRY and CDR2 is SYGVKD. For the CDR3, the DNA is TGTGCCATCAGTGAACTTTTGGGGGGCACCGGGGAGCTGTTTTTT. Protein sequence: CAISELLGGTGELFF.

The chain employs TRBV9 and TRBJ2-3, with D perhaps TRBD1 (5 bases). Trimming left V 0 bases short and J 2 bases short, with 10 bases between. CDR1 is SGDLS and CDR2 is YYNGEE in the germline V gene. This CDR3 contains 15 residues. The CDR3 DNA reads as TGTGCCAGCAGCGTAGTAGTGGGGCCCACAGATACGCAGTATTTT. Its protein product is CASSVVVGPTDTQYF.

This clone was counted only a few times. The chain employs TRBV2 and TRBJ1-1, with unresolved D. Germline CDR1 is SNHLY and CDR2 is FYNNEI. V was cut by 0 bases and J by 10 bases, with 18 bases left in between. The CDR3 has 15 residues. This CDR3 reads CASSEAVRTPKGAFF. The CDR3 nucleotides are TGTGCCAGCAGTGAAGCGGTGAGGACTCCTAAGGGAGCTTTCTTT.

This clone occurred a few times. V gene TRBV29-1 combines with J gene TRBJ2-1; 8 positions agree with TRBD2. CDR3 size: 14 residues. V trimming: 4 bases; J trimming: 6 bases; junction bases outside the gene matches: 8. Germline CDR1 reads SQVTM; CDR2 reads ANQGSEA. CDR3 sequence: CSVVGLAGVNEQFF. In DNA form, the CDR3 reads TGCAGCGTTGTAGGCCTAGCGGGCGTCAATGAGCAGTTCTTC.

The DNA of the CDR3 is TGTGCCAGCAGCTTAGGACTAATGACAGGCGCGAACACCGGGGAGCTGTTTTTT. Translated: CASSLGLMTGANTGELFF. The chain employs TRBV13 and TRBJ2-2, with D tentatively TRBD1 (6 bases). Germline CDR1 PRHDT, CDR2 FYEKMQ (reference sequence). V was trimmed by 0 bases and J by 0 bases, leaving 14 bases between them. The CDR3 spans 18 residues. The variable domain in full, with the rest retrieved from reference TRBV13 and TRBJ2-2, is AAGVIQSPRHLIKEKRETATLKCYPIPRHDTVYWYQQGPGQDPQFLISFYEKMQSDKGSIPDRFSAQQFSDYHSELNMSSLELGDSALYFCASSLGLMTGANTGELFFGEGSRLTVL.

The chain joins TRBV28 to TRBJ2-2, with 8 bases lining up with TRBD2. V was clipped by 5 bases and J by 1 base; unmatched bases: 9. This CDR3 contains 17 residues. CDR1 is MDHEN, CDR2 SYDVKM, per germline. The CDR3, as DNA: TGTGCCAGCAGTCCTTCGGGGCGGGGGGAGAACACCGGGGAGCTGTTTTTT. It specifies CASSPSGRGENTGELFF.

V is TRBV9 and J is TRBJ1-3; D gene unclear. CDR1 is SGDLS, CDR2 YYNGEE, per germline. With 1 base removed from V and 0 bases from J, the gap between germline ends came to 11 bases. The CDR3 covers 16 residues. DNA of the CDR3: TGTGCCAGCAGCGTACGTGACGGAGCCTCTGGAAACACCATATATTTT. Amino acids: CASSVRDGASGNTIYF.

The gene calls are TRBV7-2 and TRBJ2-2; D unclear. This CDR3 is built from 16 residues. Trimming shortened V by 3 bases and J by 1 base, and 12 bases separated the two germline ends. Germline V CDR1 and CDR2: SGHTA, FQGNSA. DNA for the CDR3: TGTGCCAGCAGCTTCCGCGGAAGCCTGAACACCGGGGAGCTGTTTTTT. It specifies CASSFRGSLNTGELFF. Full variable domain (outside the CDR3, taken from reference TRBV7-2 and TRBJ2-2): GAGVSQSPSNKVTEKGKDVELRCDPISGHTALYWYRQSLGQGLEFLIYFQGNSAPDKSGLPSDRFSAERTGGSVSTLTIQRTQQEDSAVYLCASSFRGSLNTGELFFGEGSRLTVL.

The chain recombines TRBV30 with TRBJ1-6; 11 bases line up with TRBD1. CDR1 is GTSNPN, CDR2 SVGIG, per germline (reference sequence). V shed 1 base, J shed 7 bases, and the junction held 3 bases outside the gene matches. This CDR3 region has 15 residues. This chain's CDR3 is CAWSGTGGRNSPLHF. As DNA, the CDR3 is TGTGCCTGGAGTGGGACAGGGGGCCGGAATTCACCCCTCCACTTT.

Only a few counts were recorded for this clone. CDR3 nucleotides: TGTGCCAGCAGTTTAAGTTGGACACGGAGCGCTGAAGCTTTCTTT. Protein product: CASSLSWTRSAEAFF. The chain couples TRBV28 to TRBJ1-1; tentatively, D is TRBD1 (5 bases). In germline, CDR1 is MDHEN, CDR2 SYDVKM. The CDR3 covers 15 residues. The V and J ends lost 2 bases and 6 bases respectively, with 16 bases between them.

This clone has just a few counts. The CDR3 region has the DNA TGTGCTAGTGGTCCTACAGGGGGGCACGAAGCTTTCTTT. Residues: CASGPTGGHEAFF. V is TRBV12-5 and J is TRBJ1-1, with 8 bases that match TRBD1. V lost 5 bases to trimming and J lost 8 bases; unmatched junction nucleotides: 7. Germline-derived CDR1 and CDR2 are LGHNT and FRNRAP. The CDR3 loop spans 13 amino acids.

The chain employs TRBV5-1 and TRBJ2-1; 9 bases align to TRBD2. CDR1 is SGHRS, CDR2 YFSETQ, per germline. The CDR3 sequence is 17 residues long. V gave up 0 bases and J gave up 4 bases; unmatched junction bases: 8. This CDR3 reads CASSLGVWAGGYNEQFF. For the CDR3, the DNA is TGCGCCAGCAGCTTGGGGGTGTGGGCGGGAGGGTACAATGAGCAGTTCTTC.

This rearrangement joins TRBV4-2 to TRBJ2-7, with D perhaps matching TRBD1 (5 bases). Trimming stripped 4 bases from V and 0 bases from J, with 16 bases between. This CDR3 has 16 residues. Germline V gene data show CDR1 as LGHNA and CDR2 as YNFKEQ. DNA of the CDR3: TGTGCCAGCAGCCCCCATACAAGGACACCCTCCTACGAGCAGTACTTC. The encoded protein is CASSPHTRTPSYEQYF.

This chain links TRBV2 with TRBJ1-1, with D unresolved. Germline V CDR1 and CDR2: SNHLY, FYNNEI. Between the trimmed V and J ends, which lost 7 bases and 6 bases, there was a span of 18 bases. The CDR3 has 14 amino acids. In DNA, the CDR3 is TGTGCCAGCACCGAAAGAAGGGAGGACGCTGAAGCTTTCTTT. Translating gives CASTERREDAEAFF.

The chain recombines TRBV27 with TRBJ2-5; TRBD2 might be the D (6 bases). Germline V gene lookup returns CDR1 MNHEY and CDR2 SMNVEV (reference sequence). CDR3 length equals 13 residues. The ends were cut back, 8 bases at V and 5 bases at J, with 15 bases in the middle. The CDR3 protein is CASRRGAGETQYF. The DNA for the CDR3 is TGTGCCAGCCGCCGAGGGGCGGGGGAGACCCAGTACTTC.

CDR3: CASRIGTLYSYEQYF. The CDR3 DNA follows: TGCGCCAGCAGAATCGGGACACTATACTCCTACGAGCAGTACTTC. This sequence joins TRBV5-1 and TRBJ2-7; the D gene is possibly TRBD1 (6 bases). Trimming took 5 bases from V and 0 from J, leaving 15 bases between them. CDR3 size: 15 residues. Germline V lookup: CDR1 SGHRS, CDR2 YFSETQ.

The V call is TRBV5-6, the J call TRBJ2-1; TRBD2 matches at 10 bases. Germline V gene lookup returns CDR1 SGHDT and CDR2 YYEEEE. CDR3 length: 13 residues. V lost 5 bases to trimming and J lost 5 bases; unmatched junction nucleotides: 1. The DNA for the CDR3 is TGTGCCAGCAGACTAGCGGGGAACAATGAGCAGTTCTTC. This sequence encodes CASRLAGNNEQFF.

The chain recombines TRBV28 with TRBJ1-5; D is uncertain. Trimming stripped 2 bases from V and 1 base from J, with 3 bases between. This CDR3 is 13 amino acids long. Germline V CDR1 and CDR2: MDHEN, SYDVKM. The DNA of the CDR3 is TGTGCCAGCAGTTTAGTAAGCAATCAGCCCCAGCATTTT. Its protein product is CASSLVSNQPQHF.

The chain carries TRBV6-1 and TRBJ1-1, with 7 nucleotides matching TRBD1. Germline CDR1 reads MNHNS; CDR2 reads SASEGT. The CDR3 is made up of 13 amino acids. Unmatched junction bases numbered 6, after V lost 10 bases and J lost 1 base. CDR3 coding DNA: TGTGCCACCCACGGACAGGCGAACACTGAAGCTTTCTTT. It translates to CATHGQANTEAFF.

The V call is TRBV29-1, the J call TRBJ1-1; D possibly corresponds to TRBD1 (6 bases). CDR1 SQVTM and CDR2 ANQGSEA come from the germline V gene. The CDR3 length is 14 residues. The V and J ends lost 3 bases and 11 bases respectively, with 22 bases between them. CDR3 loop: CSVEMPTDPRGAFF. The DNA of the CDR3 is TGCAGCGTTGAGATGCCCACAGACCCCAGGGGCGCTTTCTTT.

V is TRBV7-2 and J is TRBJ1-2, with 7 bases that match TRBD1. Germline V CDR1 and CDR2: SGHTA, FQGNSA. The ends lost 1 base at V and 2 bases at J; junction bases unmatched: 10. The CDR3 covers 17 residues. CDR3 sequence reads: CASSLGGGALSNYGYTF. Here the CDR3 DNA reads TGTGCCAGCAGCTTAGGAGGGGGCGCTTTATCCAACTATGGCTACACCTTC.

The gene calls are TRBV18 and TRBJ1-3; D gene uncertain. V was pared by 3 bases and J by 0 bases, with 6 bases between. CDR3 length equals 14 residues. Per the germline V gene, CDR1 is KGHSH and CDR2 is LQKENI. CDR3 in DNA: TGTGCCAGCTCACCGGACTTCTCTGGAAACACCATATATTTT. This codes for CASSPDFSGNTIYF.

J is TRBJ1-3 and V is TRBV6-1, with TRBD1 matching 12 bases. This CDR3 is built from 15 residues. Trimming at V came to 10 bases and at J to 2 bases, leaving 6 bases not matched to a gene. In germline, CDR1 is MNHNS, CDR2 SASEGT. CDR3 amino acids: CAIAGQGATGNTIYF. CDR3 nucleotides: TGTGCCATTGCGGGACAGGGGGCGACTGGAAACACCATATATTTT.

V gene TRBV7-9 combines with J gene TRBJ2-7, with 10 bases that match TRBD2. Germline trimming cut 5 bases from V and 3 bases from J; bases unmatched to any gene: 7. Per the germline V gene, CDR1 is SEHNR and CDR2 is FQNEAQ (reference sequence). The CDR3 sequence is 15 residues long. The CDR3 DNA sequence: TGTGCCAGCAGCCGACCTAGCGGGGGAAACTACGAGCAGTACTTC. This sequence encodes CASSRPSGGNYEQYF.

The chain carries TRBV5-6 and TRBJ2-3; a possible D gene is TRBD2 (6 bases). The CDR3 spans 19 residues. Germline V gene sequence: CDR1 SGHDT, CDR2 YYEEEE. V lost 3 bases, J lost 4 bases, and 27 bases lay in between. Here the CDR3 DNA reads TGTGCCAGCAGCTCTGGTTCGGTGCTTAGGAGGGCTAGCGCAGATACGCAGTATTTT. Amino acids: CASSSGSVLRRASADTQYF.